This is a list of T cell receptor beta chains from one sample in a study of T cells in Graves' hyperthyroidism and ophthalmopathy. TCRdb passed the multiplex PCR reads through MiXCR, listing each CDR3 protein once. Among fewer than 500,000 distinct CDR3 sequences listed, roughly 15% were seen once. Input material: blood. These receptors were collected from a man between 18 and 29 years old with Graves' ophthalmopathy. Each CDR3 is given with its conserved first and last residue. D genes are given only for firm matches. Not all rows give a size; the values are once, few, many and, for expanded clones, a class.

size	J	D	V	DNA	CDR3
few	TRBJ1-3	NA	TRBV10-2	TGCGCCAGCGGCAGTAGCTCTGGAAACACCATATATTTT	CASGSSSGNTIYF
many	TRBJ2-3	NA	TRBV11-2	TGTGCCAGCAGCTTAGGTGTGGGCGCGTACACAGATACGCAGTATTTT	CASSLGVGAYTDTQYF
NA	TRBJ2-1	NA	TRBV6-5	TGTGCCAGCAGTTATGGATTAACCTACAATGAGCAGTTCTTC	CASSYGLTYNEQFF
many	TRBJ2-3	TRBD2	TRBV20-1	TGCAGTGCTAGAGATCTCCTTAGCGGGGGTGCAGATACGCAGTATTTT	CSARDLLSGGADTQYF
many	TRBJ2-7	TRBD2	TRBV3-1	TGTGCCAGCAGCCAAACGACTAGCGGGGCCCCCTACGAGCAGTACTTC	CASSQTTSGAPYEQYF
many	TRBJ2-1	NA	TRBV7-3	TGTGCCAGCAGCTTAACAGGGGCTGGCTCCTACAATGAGCAGTTCTTC	CASSLTGAGSYNEQFF
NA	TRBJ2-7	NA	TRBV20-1	TGCAGTGCTAGAGGGCGGGGCGGGAAGAACTACGAGCAGTACTTC	CSARGRGGKNYEQYF
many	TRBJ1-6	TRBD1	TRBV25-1	TGTGCCAGCAGACAGGGGGCTTCACCCCTCCACTTT	CASRQGASPLHF
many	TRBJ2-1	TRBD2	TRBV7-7	TGTGCTAGCAGCGCAACCCTAGCGGGAGGCGATGAGCAGTTCTTC	CASSATLAGGDEQFF
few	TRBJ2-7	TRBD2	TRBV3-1	TGCGCCAGCAGCCAAGGTAGCGGGAGACGGTTTTACGAGCAGTACTTC	CASSQGSGRRFYEQYF
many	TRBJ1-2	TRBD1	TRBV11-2	TGTGCCAGCAGCTTAGGACAGGGGCTATTCTATGGCTACACCTTC	CASSLGQGLFYGYTF
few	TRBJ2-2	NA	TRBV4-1	TGCGCCAGCAGCCAAGAAGGAGGGCGGCCCGGGGAGCTGTTTTTT	CASSQEGGRPGELFF
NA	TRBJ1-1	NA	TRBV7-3	TGTGCCAGCAGCGGAGGGTCTGACACTGAAGCTTTCTTT	CASSGGSDTEAFF
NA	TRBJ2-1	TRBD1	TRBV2	TGTGCCAGCAGTTCCCGACAACCCAGGACAGGGAGCTCCTACAATGAGCAGTTCTTC	CASSSRQPRTGSSYNEQFF
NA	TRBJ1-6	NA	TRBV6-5	TGTGCCAGCAGTTACAAGGGACGTAATTCACCCCTCCACTTT	CASSYKGRNSPLHF
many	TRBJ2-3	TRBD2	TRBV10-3	TGTGCCATCAGTGAGCCGACTAGCGGGAAGGGTACAGATACGCAGTATTTT	CAISEPTSGKGTDTQYF
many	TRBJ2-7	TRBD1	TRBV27	TGTGCCAGCGGCAGACAGGGGATTACCTACGAGCAGTACTTC	CASGRQGITYEQYF
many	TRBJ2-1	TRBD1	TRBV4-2	TGTGCCAGCAGCCAGATGGGACAGGGGGAAGATGAGCAGTTCTTC	CASSQMGQGEDEQFF
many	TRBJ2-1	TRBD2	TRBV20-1	TGCAGTGCTTACGGGACTACATCCTACAATGAGCAGTTCTTC	CSAYGTTSYNEQFF
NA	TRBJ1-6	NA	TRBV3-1	TGTGCCAGCAGCCAAGAAGGCCAGGGTGTTTATCCGGGAAATTCACCCCTCCACTTT	CASSQEGQGVYPGNSPLHF
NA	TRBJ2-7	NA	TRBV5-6	TGTGCCAGCAGCTTGGGGTGGGAGACCCCCTACGAGCAGTACTTC	CASSLGWETPYEQYF
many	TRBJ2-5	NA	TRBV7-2	TGTGCCAGCAGCTCCCCCTCCCGGGACGCAAGAGAGACCCAGTACTTC	CASSSPSRDARETQYF
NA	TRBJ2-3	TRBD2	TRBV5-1	TGCGCCAGCAGCCAGACTAGCCCCACAGATACGCAGTATTTT	CASSQTSPTDTQYF
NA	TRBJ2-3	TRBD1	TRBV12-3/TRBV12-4	TGTGCCAGCGGGGGGGACAGGGGAAGCACAGATACGCAGTATTTT	CASGGDRGSTDTQYF
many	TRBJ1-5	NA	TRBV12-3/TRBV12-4	TGTGCCAGCAGTTTTGGGGGATATCAACAGCCCCAGCATTTT	CASSFGGYQQPQHF
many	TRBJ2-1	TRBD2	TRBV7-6	TGTGCCAGCAGCGCCCACGGACTAGCGGGAGTCTACAATGAGCAGTTCTTC	CASSAHGLAGVYNEQFF
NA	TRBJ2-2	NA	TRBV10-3	TGTGCCATCAGTACCGGGACGCTACCCGGGGAGCTGTTTTTT	CAISTGTLPGELFF
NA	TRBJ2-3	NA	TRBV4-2	TGTGCCAGCAGCCATGGACAGTCTAGCACAGATACGCAGTATTTT	CASSHGQSSTDTQYF
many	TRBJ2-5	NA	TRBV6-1	TGTGCCAGCAGTTCTGCAGGTGATTACCAAGAGACCCAGTACTTC	CASSSAGDYQETQYF
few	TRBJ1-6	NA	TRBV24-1	TGTGCCACCAGTGTAGGGGGGCCCACCTTCGAGGTAGATTCACCCCTCCACTTT	CATSVGGPTFEVDSPLHF
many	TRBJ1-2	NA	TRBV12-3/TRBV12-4	TGTGCCAGCAGTTTGAGGGCAGACGGCTACACCTTC	CASSLRADGYTF
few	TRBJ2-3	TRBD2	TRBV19	TGTGCCAGTAGTTCCGAAGGGACTAGCGGGAGGGCGAGCACAGATACGCAGTATTTT	CASSSEGTSGRASTDTQYF
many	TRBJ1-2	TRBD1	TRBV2	TGTGCCAGCAGTGAACACGGCAGGGGGGCTAACTATGGCTACACCTTC	CASSEHGRGANYGYTF
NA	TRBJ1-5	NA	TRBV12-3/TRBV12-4	TGTGCCGGCAGTTTAGGTGGGGGAGGGGAGCCCCAGCATTTT	CAGSLGGGGEPQHF
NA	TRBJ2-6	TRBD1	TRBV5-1	TGCGCCAGCAGTTTAGGGGCAGGGGGCACCTCTGGGGCCAACGTCCTGACTTTC	CASSLGAGGTSGANVLTF
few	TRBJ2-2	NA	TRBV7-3	TGTGCCAGCAGCTTTTCAGGGAACGGGGAGCTGTTTTTT	CASSFSGNGELFF
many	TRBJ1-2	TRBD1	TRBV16	TGTGCCAGCAGCCGACAGGGGGCGCGGAACTATGGCTACACCTTC	CASSRQGARNYGYTF
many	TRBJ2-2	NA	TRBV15	TGTGCCACCAGCAGAGATGGACCGACCACCGGGGAGCTGTTTTTT	CATSRDGPTTGELFF
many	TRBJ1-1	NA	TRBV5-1	TGCGCCAGCAGCTTACGGGGGCACACTGAAGCTTTCTTT	CASSLRGHTEAFF
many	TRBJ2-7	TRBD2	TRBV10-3	TGTGCCACAGGGACTAGCGGGGGTTACGAGCAGTACTTC	CATGTSGGYEQYF
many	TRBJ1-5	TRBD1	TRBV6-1	TGTGCCAGCAGTGCTCAGGGGGCTGGCAATCAGCCCCAGCATTTT	CASSAQGAGNQPQHF
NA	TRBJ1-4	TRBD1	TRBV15	TGTGCCACGTCAGGCGTGGGGACAGGGCGCCCGGCTAATGAAAAACTGTTTTTT	CATSGVGTGRPANEKLFF
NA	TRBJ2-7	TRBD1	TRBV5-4	TGTGCCAGCAGCTTGGCGGCAGGGGGTGACTACGAGCAGTACTTC	CASSLAAGGDYEQYF
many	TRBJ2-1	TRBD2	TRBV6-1	TGTGCCAGCACGGGGACTAGCGGGAGGAGGAACAATGAGCAGTTCTTC	CASTGTSGRRNNEQFF
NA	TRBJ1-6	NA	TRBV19	TGTGCCAGTAGTCGGGACATAAATTCACCCCTCCACTTT	CASSRDINSPLHF
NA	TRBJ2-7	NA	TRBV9	TGTGCCAGCAGCCCCGACACAGGGATCTACGAGCAGTACTTC	CASSPDTGIYEQYF
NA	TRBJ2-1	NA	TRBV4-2	TGTGCCAGCAGCCAAGTCCTGGGGGAATATGAGCAGTTCTTC	CASSQVLGEYEQFF
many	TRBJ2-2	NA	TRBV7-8	TGTGCCAGCAGCTTATCCTCCGGGGCAGCGAACACCGGGGAGCTGTTTTTT	CASSLSSGAANTGELFF
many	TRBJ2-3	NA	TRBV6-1	TGTGCCTCCGTCGGAACCACAGATACGCAGTATTTT	CASVGTTDTQYF
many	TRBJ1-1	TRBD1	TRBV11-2	TGTGCCAGCAGCCGGAGGGACAGGGGAGACACTGAAGCTTTCTTT	CASSRRDRGDTEAFF
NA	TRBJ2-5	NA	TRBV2	TGTGCCAGCACGGCGGGGGCGGGCCAAGAGACCCAGTACTTC	CASTAGAGQETQYF
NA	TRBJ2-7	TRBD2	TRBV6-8	TGTGCCAGCAGCCGGGACCCCCCGGGACTAGCAGTCGAGCAGTACTTC	CASSRDPPGLAVEQYF
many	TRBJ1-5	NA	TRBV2	TGTGCCAGCCAGGGGAGTGTTAATCAGCCCCAGCATTTT	CASQGSVNQPQHF
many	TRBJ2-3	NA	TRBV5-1	TGCGCCAGCAGCTTGGACCCTTACACAGGAGGTCCGCAGTATTTT	CASSLDPYTGGPQYF
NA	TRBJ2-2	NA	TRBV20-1	TGCAGTGCTAGAAAGGCAACCGGGGAGCTGTTTTTT	CSARKATGELFF